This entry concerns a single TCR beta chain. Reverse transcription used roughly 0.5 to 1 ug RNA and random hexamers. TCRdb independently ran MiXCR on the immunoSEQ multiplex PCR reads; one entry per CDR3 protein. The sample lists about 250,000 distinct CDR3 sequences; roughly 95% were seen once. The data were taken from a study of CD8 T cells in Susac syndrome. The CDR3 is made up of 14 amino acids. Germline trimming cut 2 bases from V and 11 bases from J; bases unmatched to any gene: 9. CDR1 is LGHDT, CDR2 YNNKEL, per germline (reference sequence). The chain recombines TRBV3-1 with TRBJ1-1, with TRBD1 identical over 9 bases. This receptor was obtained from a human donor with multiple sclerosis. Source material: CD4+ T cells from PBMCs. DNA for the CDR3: TGTGCCAGCAGCCAAACTTTACAGGGGGCGGGTGCTTTCTTT. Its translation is CASSQTLQGAGAFF.